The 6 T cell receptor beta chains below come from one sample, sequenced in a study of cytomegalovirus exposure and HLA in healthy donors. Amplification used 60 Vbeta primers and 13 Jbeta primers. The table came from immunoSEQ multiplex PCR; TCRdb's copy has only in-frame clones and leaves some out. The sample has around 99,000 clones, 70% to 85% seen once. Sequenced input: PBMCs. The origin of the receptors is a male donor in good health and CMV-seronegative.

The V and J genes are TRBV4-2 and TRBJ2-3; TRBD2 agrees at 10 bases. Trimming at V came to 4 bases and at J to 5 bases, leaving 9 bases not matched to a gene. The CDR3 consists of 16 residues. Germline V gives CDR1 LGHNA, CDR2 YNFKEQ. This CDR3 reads CASSPSLAGELDTQYF. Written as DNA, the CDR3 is TGTGCCAGCAGCCCCTCCCTAGCGGGAGAATTAGATACGCAGTATTTT.

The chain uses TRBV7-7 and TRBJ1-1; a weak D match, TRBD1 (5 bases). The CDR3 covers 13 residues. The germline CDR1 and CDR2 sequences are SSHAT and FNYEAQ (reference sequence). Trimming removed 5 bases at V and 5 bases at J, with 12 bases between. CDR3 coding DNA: TGTGCCAGCAGCCCCTTGGGGCGGACTGAAGCTTTCTTT. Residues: CASSPLGRTEAFF.

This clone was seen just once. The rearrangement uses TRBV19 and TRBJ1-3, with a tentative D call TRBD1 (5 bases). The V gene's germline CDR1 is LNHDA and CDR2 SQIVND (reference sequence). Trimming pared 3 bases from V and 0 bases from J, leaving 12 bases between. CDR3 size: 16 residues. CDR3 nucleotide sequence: TGTGCCAGTAGTATTCAGGGATCCTCCTCTGGAAACACCATATATTTT. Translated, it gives CASSIQGSSSGNTIYF.

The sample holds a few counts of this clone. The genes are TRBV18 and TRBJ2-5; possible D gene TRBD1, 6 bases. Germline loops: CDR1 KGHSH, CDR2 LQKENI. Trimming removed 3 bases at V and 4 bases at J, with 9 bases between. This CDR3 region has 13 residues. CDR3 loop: CASSPSRGETQYF. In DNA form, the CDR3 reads TGTGCCAGCTCACCGAGCAGGGGAGAGACCCAGTACTTC. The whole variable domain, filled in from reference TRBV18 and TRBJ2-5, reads NAGVMQNPRHLVRRRGQEARLRCSPMKGHSHVYWYRQLPEEGLKFMVYLQKENIIDESGMPKERFSAEFPKEGPSILRIQQVVRGDSAAYFCASSPSRGETQYFGPGTRLLVL.

CDR3 in DNA: TGTGCCAGCAGTGACCCCGGACAGGGGGACACCGGGGAGCTGTTTTTT. Translation: CASSDPGQGDTGELFF. The chain links TRBV25-1 to TRBJ2-2; TRBD1 matches 10 bases. The CDR3 consists of 16 residues. Germline CDR1 is MGHDK and CDR2 is SYGVNS. Unmatched junction bases numbered 4, after V lost 3 bases and J lost 3 bases.

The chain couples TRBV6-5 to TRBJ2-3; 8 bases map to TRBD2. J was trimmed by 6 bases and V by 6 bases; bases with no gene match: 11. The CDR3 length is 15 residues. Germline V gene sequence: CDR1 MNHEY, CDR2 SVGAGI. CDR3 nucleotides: TGTGCCAGCAGCCCTACGGGAGGGCCGGTGGATACGCAGTATTTT. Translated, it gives CASSPTGGPVDTQYF.